This T cell receptor (beta chain) was retrieved from a study of shared clonotypes between healthy human individuals. The table came from immunoSEQ multiplex PCR; TCRdb's copy has only in-frame clones and leaves some out. The sample contains 550,000 to 700,000 clones, roughly 72% of which appear only once. Trimming removed 7 bases from V and 4 bases from J, with 22 bases in between. Germline-derived CDR1 and CDR2 are SNHLY and FYNNEI. This CDR3 is 16 amino acids long. This chain joins TRBV2 and TRBJ1-1; unclear D gene. The sequenced sample was memory CD4+ T cells sorted from blood. Subset in this sample: CD45RA-negative fraction. This receptor was taken from a woman younger than 45 in good health. Written as DNA, the CDR3 is TGTGCCAGCACCCACCCAAAGTTAGGGCGGAGCACTGAAGCTTTCTTT. It yields the protein CASTHPKLGRSTEAFF. Based on the CDR3 plus reference TRBV2 and TRBJ1-1, the full variable domain is EPEVTQTPSHQVTQMGQEVILRCVPISNHLYFYWYRQILGQKVEFLVSFYNNEISEKSEIFDDQFSVERPDGSNFTLKIRSTKLEDSAMYFCASTHPKLGRSTEAFFGQGTRLTVV.